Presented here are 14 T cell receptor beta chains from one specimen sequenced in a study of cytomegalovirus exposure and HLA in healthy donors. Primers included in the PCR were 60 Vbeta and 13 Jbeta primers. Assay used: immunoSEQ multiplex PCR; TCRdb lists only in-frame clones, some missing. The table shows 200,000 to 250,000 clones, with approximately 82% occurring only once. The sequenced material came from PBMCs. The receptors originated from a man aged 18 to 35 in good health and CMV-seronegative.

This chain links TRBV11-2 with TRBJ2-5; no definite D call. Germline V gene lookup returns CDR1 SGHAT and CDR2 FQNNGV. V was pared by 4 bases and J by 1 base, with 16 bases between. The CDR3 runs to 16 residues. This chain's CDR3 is CASSSMHVPTQETQYF. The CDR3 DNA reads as TGTGCCAGCAGCTCAATGCACGTGCCTACCCAAGAGACCCAGTACTTC.

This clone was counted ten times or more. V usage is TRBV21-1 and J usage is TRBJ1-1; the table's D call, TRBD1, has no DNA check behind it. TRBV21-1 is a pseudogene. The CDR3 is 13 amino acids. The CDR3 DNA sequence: TGTGCCAGCAGCAAGGGACAGAACACTGAAGCTTTCTTT. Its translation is CASSKGQNTEAFF.

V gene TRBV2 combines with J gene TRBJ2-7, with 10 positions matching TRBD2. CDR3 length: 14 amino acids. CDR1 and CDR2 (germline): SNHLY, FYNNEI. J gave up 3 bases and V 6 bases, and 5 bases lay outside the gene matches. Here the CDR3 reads CASRTGLASYEQYF. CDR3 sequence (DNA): TGTGCCAGCAGGACGGGACTAGCGAGCTACGAGCAGTACTTC.

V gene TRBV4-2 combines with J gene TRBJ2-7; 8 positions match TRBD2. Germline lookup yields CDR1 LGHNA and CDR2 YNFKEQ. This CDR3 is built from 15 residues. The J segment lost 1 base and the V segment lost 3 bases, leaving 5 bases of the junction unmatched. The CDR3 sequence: CASSHRLAGSYEQYF. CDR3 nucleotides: TGTGCCAGCAGCCATCGGCTAGCGGGTTCCTACGAGCAGTACTTC.

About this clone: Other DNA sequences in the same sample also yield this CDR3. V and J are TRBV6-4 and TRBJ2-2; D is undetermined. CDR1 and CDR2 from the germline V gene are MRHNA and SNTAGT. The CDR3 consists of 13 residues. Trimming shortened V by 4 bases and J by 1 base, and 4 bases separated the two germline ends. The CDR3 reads CASSAGNTGELFF. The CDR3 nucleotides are TGTGCCAGCAGTGCAGGGAACACCGGGGAGCTGTTTTTT.

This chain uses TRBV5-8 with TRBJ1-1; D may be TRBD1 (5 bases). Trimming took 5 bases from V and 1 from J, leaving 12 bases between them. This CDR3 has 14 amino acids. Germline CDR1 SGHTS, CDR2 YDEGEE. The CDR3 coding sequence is TGTGCCAGCAGTCGGAGACAGCAGAACACTGAAGCTTTCTTT. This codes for CASSRRQQNTEAFF.

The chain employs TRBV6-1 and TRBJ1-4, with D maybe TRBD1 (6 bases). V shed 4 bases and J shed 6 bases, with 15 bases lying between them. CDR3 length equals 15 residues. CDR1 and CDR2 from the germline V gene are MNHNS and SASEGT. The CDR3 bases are TGTGCCAGCAGTGGGCAGGGGAGTTCGTATGAAAAACTGTTTTTT. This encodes CASSGQGSSYEKLFF.

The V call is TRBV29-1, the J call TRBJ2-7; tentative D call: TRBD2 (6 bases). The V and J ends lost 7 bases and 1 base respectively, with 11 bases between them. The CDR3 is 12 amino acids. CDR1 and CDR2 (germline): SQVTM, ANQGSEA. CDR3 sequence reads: CSAGTGSYEQYF. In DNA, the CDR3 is TGCAGCGCCGGGACTGGATCCTACGAGCAGTACTTC.

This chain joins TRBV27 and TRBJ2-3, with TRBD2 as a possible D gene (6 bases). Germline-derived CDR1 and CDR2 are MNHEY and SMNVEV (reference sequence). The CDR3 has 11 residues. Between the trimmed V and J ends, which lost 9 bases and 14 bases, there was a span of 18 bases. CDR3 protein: CASRSGPSLYF. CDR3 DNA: TGTGCCAGTCGCAGCGGGCCCTCTCTGTATTTT.

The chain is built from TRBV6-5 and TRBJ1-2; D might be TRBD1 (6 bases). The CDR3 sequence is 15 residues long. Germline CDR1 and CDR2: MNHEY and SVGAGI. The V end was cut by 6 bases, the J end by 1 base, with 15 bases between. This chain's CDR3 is CASRSSGALNYGYTF. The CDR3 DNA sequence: TGTGCCAGCAGGAGCTCAGGGGCCCTTAACTATGGCTACACCTTC.

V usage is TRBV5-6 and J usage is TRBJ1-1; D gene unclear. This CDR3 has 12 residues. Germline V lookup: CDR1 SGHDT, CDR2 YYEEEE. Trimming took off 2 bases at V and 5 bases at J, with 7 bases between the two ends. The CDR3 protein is CASSFRGTEAFF. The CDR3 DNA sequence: TGTGCCAGCAGCTTTCGGGGAACTGAAGCTTTCTTT.

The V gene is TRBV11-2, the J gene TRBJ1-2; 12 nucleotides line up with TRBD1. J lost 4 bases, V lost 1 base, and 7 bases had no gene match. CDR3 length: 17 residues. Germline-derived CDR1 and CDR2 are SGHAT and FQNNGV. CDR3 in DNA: TGTGCCAGCAGCTTAGCCGGGACAGGGGGCTTTGCCTATGGCTACACCTTC. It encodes CASSLAGTGGFAYGYTF.

CDR3 amino acids: CASSHAGQPQHF. CDR3 DNA: TGTGCCAGCAGCCACGCGGGGCAGCCCCAGCATTTT. The J gene is TRBJ1-5, the V gene TRBV6-1; D unresolved. Trimming left V 6 bases short and J 7 bases short, with 10 bases between. The CDR3 length is 12 residues. Per germline, CDR1 MNHNS and CDR2 SASEGT.

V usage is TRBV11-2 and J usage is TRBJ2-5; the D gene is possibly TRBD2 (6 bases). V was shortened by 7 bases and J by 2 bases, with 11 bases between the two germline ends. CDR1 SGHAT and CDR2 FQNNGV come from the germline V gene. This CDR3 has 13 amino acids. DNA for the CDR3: TGTGCCAGCACGCCTAGCGTTCAAGAGACCCAGTACTTC. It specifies CASTPSVQETQYF.